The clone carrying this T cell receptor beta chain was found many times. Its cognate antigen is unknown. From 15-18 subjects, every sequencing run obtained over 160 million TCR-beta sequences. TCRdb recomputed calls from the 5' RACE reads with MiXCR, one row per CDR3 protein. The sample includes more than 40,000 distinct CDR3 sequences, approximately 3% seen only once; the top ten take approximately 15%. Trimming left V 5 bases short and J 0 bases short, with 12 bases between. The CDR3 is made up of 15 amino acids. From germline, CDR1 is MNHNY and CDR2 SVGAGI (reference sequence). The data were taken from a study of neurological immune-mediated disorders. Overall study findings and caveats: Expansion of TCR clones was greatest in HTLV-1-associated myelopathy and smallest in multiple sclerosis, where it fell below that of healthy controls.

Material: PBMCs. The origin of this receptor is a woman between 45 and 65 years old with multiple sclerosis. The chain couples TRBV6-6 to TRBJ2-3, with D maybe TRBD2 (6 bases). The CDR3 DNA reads TGTGCCAGCAGTGGGACTTTCACTAGCACAGATACGCAGTATTTT. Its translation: CASSGTFTSTDTQYF.